The TCR beta chain described here comes from a study of Ad26.COV2.S vaccination and SARS-CoV-2 variants. Turning to this clone: As yet, its antigen is unknown.

Treatment reported: some 20 received Ad26.COV2.S at low or high dose, single or two shots; several received placebo; per-sample allocation not given. Specimen acquisition occurred on day 63 following the initial vaccine or placebo injection. Findings and limits, study-wide: Greater spike-specific TCR breadth was seen in vaccine recipients than in placebo recipients.

Sequencing used immunoSEQ multiplex PCR; TCRdb keeps in-frame clones, though not all of them. The table has fewer than 800,000 clones, more than 80% seen once; the top ten hold nearly 1.5%. Trimming removed 6 bases at V and 4 bases at J, with 11 bases between. The germline CDR1 and CDR2 sequences are SGDLS and YYNGEE. The CDR3 length is 13 residues. The sequence derives from a person aged 18-65 years who received the Ad26.COV2.S COVID-19 vaccine or a placebo. The chain recombines TRBV9 with TRBJ1-3, with D unresolved. The sequenced sample was peripheral blood, obtained in a trial of Ad26.COV2.S vaccine versus placebo. The CDR3 nucleotides read TGTGCCAGCAACTTCGACGGAGGAAACACCATATATTTT. It translates to CASNFDGGNTIYF.